A single sample is the source of the 23 T cell receptor beta chains below, sequenced in a study of blood T cell repertoires in COVID-19. Generated by immunoSEQ multiplex PCR, the TCRdb table keeps only in-frame clones and is missing some. This table holds about 39,000 clones, approximately 78% found once. Sequencing input: peripheral blood. Receptors were obtained from a man aged 60-69 years in a cohort sampled during active COVID-19.

To note about this clone: The identical CDR3 is also encoded by other nucleotide sequences in the sample. The J gene is TRBJ1-5, the V gene TRBV30, with 9 nucleotides matching TRBD1. V was clipped by 0 bases and J by 3 bases; unmatched bases: 6. Germline CDR1 is GTSNPN and CDR2 is SVGIG (reference sequence). The CDR3 length is 16 residues. CDR3 sequence reads: CAWSVRTGASNQPQHF. The CDR3 DNA reads as TGTGCCTGGAGTGTTCGGACAGGGGCGTCCAATCAGCCCCAGCATTTT.

This rearrangement joins TRBV28 to TRBJ2-7; D possibly corresponds to TRBD2 (6 bases). The CDR3 has 13 residues. The ends were cut back, 11 bases at V and 0 bases at J, with 14 bases in the middle. CDR1 MDHEN and CDR2 SYDVKM come from the germline V gene. The CDR3 region has the DNA TGTGCCGGGGGGACCCAGGGCTCCTACGAGCAGTACTTC. It yields the protein CAGGTQGSYEQYF.

This chain joins TRBV18 and TRBJ1-1; 7 bases line up with TRBD1. The germline V gene has CDR1 KGHSH and CDR2 LQKENI. The CDR3 spans 14 residues. After removal of 2 bases from V and 2 bases from J, the junction contained 2 bases not matched to a gene. The CDR3 nucleotides read TGTGCCAGCTCACCAAGGGACAGCAACACTGAAGCTTTCTTT. This translates into CASSPRDSNTEAFF.

The chain employs TRBV6-1 and TRBJ2-7; possible D gene TRBD2, 6 bases. The V gene lost 1 base and the J gene lost 0 bases, with 10 bases spanning the gap. The germline CDR1 and CDR2 sequences are MNHNS and SASEGT. The CDR3 has 15 residues. The CDR3 loop reads CASSEGAGSSYEQYF. The CDR3 nucleotides are TGTGCCAGCAGTGAAGGGGCGGGGAGCTCCTACGAGCAGTACTTC.

The chain carries TRBV7-2 and TRBJ1-1; D gene uncertain. In germline, CDR1 is SGHTA, CDR2 FQGNSA. With 3 bases removed from V and 8 bases from J, the gap between germline ends came to 13 bases. This CDR3 comprises 13 residues. The CDR3 is CASSLSGQLEAFF. The CDR3 bases are TGTGCCAGCAGCTTGTCTGGGCAGTTGGAAGCTTTCTTT.

This sequence joins TRBV5-1 and TRBJ2-7, with 10 bases fitting TRBD1. The CDR3 is 13 residues long. Looked up from germline, CDR1 is SGHRS and CDR2 is YFSETQ. V was clipped by 9 bases and J by 6 bases; unmatched bases: 9. The CDR3, as DNA: TGCGCCAATCCCGGACAGGGGGAATGCGAGCAGTACTTC. It translates to CANPGQGECEQYF. Combining the CDR3 with reference TRBV5-1 and TRBJ2-7 gives the whole variable domain KAGVTQTPRYLIKTRGQQVTLSCSPISGHRSVSWYQQTPGQGLQFLFEYFSETQRNKGNFPGRFSGRQFSNSRSEMNVSTLELGDSALYLCANPGQGECEQYFGPGTRLTVT.

J is TRBJ2-7 and V is TRBV5-7; 9 bases line up with TRBD1. TRBV5-7 is known as an ORF, though its function is uncertain. The CDR3 has 16 amino acids. The ends lost 1 base at V and 3 bases at J; junction bases unmatched: 8. The CDR3 DNA sequence: TGTGCCAGCAGCTTGAGGGGCGACAGGGGGAACTACGAGCAGTACTTC. It is translated as CASSLRGDRGNYEQYF.

The V and J genes are TRBV2 and TRBJ2-7, with 8 positions matching TRBD1. CDR1 is SNHLY, CDR2 FYNNEI, per germline. The CDR3 has 14 residues. J lost 7 bases, V lost 7 bases, and 12 bases had no gene match. The CDR3 nucleotides read TGTGCCAGCACTATAGACCAGGGGGCTAATGAGCAGTACTTC. Amino acids: CASTIDQGANEQYF.

This chain connects TRBV7-9 to TRBJ1-6, with D possibly matching TRBD1 (5 bases). V was pared by 3 bases and J by 9 bases, with 12 bases between. The CDR3 has 14 residues. Germline CDR1 reads SEHNR; CDR2 reads FQNEAQ (reference sequence). CDR3 loop: CASSLNFGGSPLHF. CDR3 in DNA: TGTGCCAGCAGCTTGAACTTCGGGGGTTCACCCCTCCACTTT.

This chain connects TRBV11-2 to TRBJ2-5, with D possibly matching TRBD1 (6 bases). The CDR3 runs to 13 residues. Trimming shortened V by 6 bases and J by 6 bases, and 14 bases separated the two germline ends. Germline CDR1 and CDR2: SGHAT and FQNNGV. CDR3 amino acids: CASRQGMRKTQYF. For the CDR3, the DNA is TGTGCCAGCAGACAGGGAATGCGAAAGACCCAGTACTTC.

The chain is built from TRBV28 and TRBJ1-6; 9 bases agree with TRBD1. This CDR3 spans 14 amino acids. Germline CDR1 is MDHEN and CDR2 is SYDVKM. The trim removed 8 bases at V and 13 bases at J, leaving 12 bases unmatched. The DNA for the CDR3 is TGTGCCAGCGTCTCGGGACAGGGTATTGCCCCCCTCCACTTT. Translated, it gives CASVSGQGIAPLHF.

The chain joins TRBV4-3 to TRBJ1-1; 8 positions match TRBD1. V shed 9 bases and J 4 bases; nucleotides not matched to a gene: 7. Germline assignment: CDR1 LGHNA and CDR2 YSLEER. This CDR3 has 13 residues. The CDR3 DNA sequence: TGCGCCAGTTCACAGGGGGTCAGCACTGAAGCTTTCTTT. This sequence encodes CASSQGVSTEAFF.

This chain links TRBV6-2 or TRBV6-3 with TRBJ2-1; 8 bases match TRBD2. Germline V gives CDR1 MNHEY, CDR2 SVGEGT. After removal of 4 bases from V and 7 bases from J, the junction contained 15 bases not matched to a gene. The CDR3 sequence is 17 residues long. The CDR3 loop is CASSLPPAGASWNEQFF. For the CDR3, the DNA is TGTGCCAGCAGTTTGCCCCCAGCGGGAGCGTCTTGGAATGAGCAGTTCTTC.

This sequence joins TRBV10-2 and TRBJ2-7, with D possibly matching TRBD1 (5 bases). Germline values: CDR1 WSHSY, CDR2 SAAADI. CDR3 length: 12 amino acids. V was clipped by 8 bases and J by 4 bases, with 12 bases between them. The CDR3 region is CASSGHNYEQYF. CDR3 nucleotides: TGCGCCAGCTCCGGACATAATTACGAGCAGTACTTC.

This clone was counted a single time. The V gene is TRBV10-3, the J gene TRBJ2-7; 13 nucleotides align to TRBD2. V dropped 5 bases and J dropped 3; count of bases not matched to a gene: 4. Germline loops: CDR1 ENHRY, CDR2 SYGVKD. CDR3 size: 15 residues. The CDR3 DNA follows: TGTGCCATCAGTTATGGGACTAGCGGGGTCTACGAGCAGTACTTC. Residues: CAISYGTSGVYEQYF.

The chain employs TRBV7-9 and TRBJ1-2, with 8 bases identical to TRBD1. V lost 5 bases and J lost 6; bases outside the gene matches: 5. The CDR3 sequence is 13 residues long. Germline CDR1 reads SEHNR; CDR2 reads FQNEAQ (reference sequence). CDR3 DNA sequence: TGTGCCAGCAGCGTGGACAGGGTAAATGGCTACACCTTC. Its protein product is CASSVDRVNGYTF.

The V call is TRBV11-3, the J call TRBJ2-1; D gene uncertain. Trimming stripped 1 base from V and 2 bases from J, with 9 bases between. This CDR3 spans 15 amino acids. Germline V gives CDR1 SGHNT, CDR2 YENEEA. As DNA, the CDR3 is TGTGCCAGCAGCTTAGGGCCCGTCCCCTACAATGAGCAGTTCTTC. Protein sequence: CASSLGPVPYNEQFF.

V is TRBV30 and J is TRBJ2-5; the match to TRBD2 covers 9 bases. The CDR3 loop spans 13 amino acids. Germline CDR1 reads GTSNPN; CDR2 reads SVGIG (reference sequence). J was trimmed by 4 bases and V by 4 bases; bases with no gene match: 4. The CDR3: CAWKAGGRETQYF. Written as DNA, the CDR3 is TGTGCCTGGAAGGCGGGGGGGCGAGAGACCCAGTACTTC.

Within the sample, this clone is medium-sized. This sequence joins TRBV9 and TRBJ2-1, with 7 bases fitting TRBD2. From germline, CDR1 is SGDLS and CDR2 YYNGEE. V lost 6 bases to trimming and J lost 6 bases; unmatched junction nucleotides: 9. The CDR3 extends over 14 amino acids. In DNA, the CDR3 is TGTGCCAGCACCGAAAACTGGGGGGGCAATGAGCAGTTCTTC. This gives the protein CASTENWGGNEQFF.

The chain is built from TRBV7-9 and TRBJ1-1; D remains unclear. V shed 1 base and J shed 0 bases, with 9 bases lying between them. The CDR3 length is 15 residues. The germline CDR1 and CDR2 sequences are SEHNR and FQNEAQ (reference sequence). The chain's CDR3 is CASSLGARMNTEAFF. CDR3 coding DNA: TGTGCCAGCAGCTTAGGGGCCAGGATGAACACTGAAGCTTTCTTT.

The chain joins TRBV10-1 to TRBJ2-2, with a weak D call TRBD1 (6 bases). V lost 5 bases, J lost 3 bases, and 13 bases lay in between. The V gene's germline CDR1 is WNHNN and CDR2 SYGVQD (reference sequence). The CDR3 runs to 15 residues. CDR3 region: CASSSSWTDTGELFF. In DNA form, the CDR3 reads TGCGCCAGCAGTTCCTCCTGGACAGACACCGGGGAGCTGTTTTTT.

By sample share, this clone is medium-sized (0.01 to 0.1%). The chain links TRBV6-6 to TRBJ1-5; the match to TRBD1 covers 7 bases. V lost 5 bases to trimming and J lost 0 bases; unmatched junction nucleotides: 4. The germline V gene has CDR1 MNHNY and CDR2 SVGAGI (reference sequence). This CDR3 contains 15 residues. DNA for the CDR3: TGTGCCAGCAGTACCGGACAGGTTAGCAATCAGCCCCAGCATTTT. Its translation is CASSTGQVSNQPQHF.

The chain couples TRBV11-3 to TRBJ2-2; D is ambiguous. Trimming shortened V by 1 base and J by 5 bases, and 5 bases separated the two germline ends. The germline V gene encodes CDR1 SGHNT and CDR2 YENEEA. The CDR3 is made up of 13 amino acids. The CDR3 sequence: CASSLVPTGELFF. The CDR3 DNA reads TGTGCCAGCAGCTTAGTTCCAACCGGGGAGCTGTTTTTT.